These 25 T cell receptor beta chains were all obtained from the same sample, sequenced in a study of response to subunit inactivated influenza vaccine. TCRdb analysed the RT-PCR reads with MiXCR anew, one entry per CDR3 protein. The sample includes 500,000 to 600,000 distinct CDR3 sequences, around 13% of them seen just once. The specimen comprised PBMCs from blood, sampled 45 days after vaccination. These receptors were obtained from a man aged 50-59 years who received an inactivated influenza vaccine.

This rearrangement joins TRBV5-1 to TRBJ2-1, with 9 positions matching TRBD1. CDR1 and CDR2 from the germline V gene are SGHRS and YFSETQ. CDR3 length: 14 amino acids. V shed 2 bases and J 8 bases; nucleotides not matched to a gene: 5. The CDR3 region is CASSFLQGAYEQFF. The CDR3 nucleotides read TGCGCCAGCAGCTTCCTACAGGGGGCCTATGAGCAGTTCTTC.

Ten or more counts support this clonotype. The rearrangement uses TRBV20-1 and TRBJ2-1; 13 bases line up with TRBD2. CDR3 length: 14 amino acids. V lost 5 bases and J lost 10; bases outside the gene matches: 8. Germline CDR1 reads DFQATT; CDR2 reads SNEGSKA (reference sequence). The CDR3 here is CSARRTSGGIEQFF. The CDR3 region has the DNA TGCAGTGCTCGTCGGACTAGCGGGGGAATCGAGCAGTTCTTC.

A word on this clonotype: A read error may produce the germline difference seen at one junction end. The genes are TRBV7-9 and TRBJ2-7, with TRBD2 matching over 10 bases. CDR3 length equals 15 residues. CDR1 is SEHNR, CDR2 FQNEAQ, per germline (reference sequence). This CDR3 is CASSLLAGNSYVQYF. DNA for the CDR3: TGTGCCAGCAGCCTACTAGCGGGAAACTCCTACGTGCAGTACTTC.

The chain uses TRBV12-3 or TRBV12-4 and TRBJ2-7; a weak D match, TRBD2 (5 bases). This CDR3 region has 12 residues. The germline V and J ends were trimmed by 6 bases and 4 bases, with 10 bases remaining between them. The CDR3 sequence: CASRGDLYEQYF. In nucleotides, the CDR3 is TGTGCCAGCAGGGGAGACTTGTACGAGCAGTACTTC.

As DNA, the CDR3 is TGTGCCAGCAGTGGGACTAGCGGGAGCCAAGAGACCCAGTACTTC. As protein: CASSGTSGSQETQYF. This chain uses TRBV28 with TRBJ2-5, with 14 bases aligning to TRBD2. The V and J ends lost 5 bases and 1 base, in that order; junction bases with no gene match: 0. Germline V gene data show CDR1 as MDHEN and CDR2 as SYDVKM. There are 15 residues in the CDR3.

The chain is built from TRBV7-6 and TRBJ2-1, with 10 bases matching TRBD2. Trimming at V came to 3 bases and at J to 1 base, leaving 3 bases not matched to a gene. Germline CDR1 is SGHVS and CDR2 is FNYEAQ. The CDR3 loop spans 16 amino acids. CDR3 protein: CASSFFSGRSYNEQFF. The CDR3 DNA sequence: TGTGCCAGCAGCTTTTTTAGCGGGAGGTCCTACAATGAGCAGTTCTTC.

This clonotype was seen many times. The chain has TRBV12-3 or TRBV12-4 and TRBJ2-3; D gene uncertain. The CDR3 is made up of 14 amino acids. Trimming removed 3 bases at V and 1 base at J, with 8 bases between. CDR3: CASSFGAGTDTQYF. The CDR3 nucleotides read TGTGCCAGCAGTTTCGGCGCAGGCACAGATACGCAGTATTTT.

This clonotype has ten or more counts. The chain has TRBV10-3 and TRBJ2-1; D is perhaps TRBD1 (6 bases). The ends were cut back, 3 bases at V and 1 base at J, with 10 bases in the middle. The CDR3 covers 15 residues. Germline CDR1 ENHRY, CDR2 SYGVKD. CDR3 in DNA: TGTGCCATCAGTGAAAGGCAGGGGTCCTACAATGAGCAGTTCTTC. The encoded protein is CAISERQGSYNEQFF.

This clonotype has a handful of counts. The V and J genes are TRBV9 and TRBJ2-7, with 7 bases fitting TRBD1. After removal of 4 bases from V and 2 bases from J, the junction contained 9 bases not matched to a gene. Per the germline V gene, CDR1 is SGDLS and CDR2 is YYNGEE. The CDR3 covers 15 residues. The CDR3 nucleotides read TGTGCCAGCAGCCCGACAGGGTCGATTCCCTACGAGCAGTACTTC. Encoded protein: CASSPTGSIPYEQYF. Full variable domain (rest looked up from reference TRBV9 and TRBJ2-7): DSGVTQTPKHLITATGQRVTLRCSPRSGDLSVYWYQQSLDQGLQFLIQYYNGEERAKGNILERFSAQQFPDLHSELNLSSLELGDSALYFCASSPTGSIPYEQYFGPGTRLTVT.

This chain links TRBV5-8 with TRBJ2-3; no firm D call. V shed 5 bases and J shed 4 bases, with 20 bases lying between them. The CDR3 extends over 16 amino acids. The germline V gene has CDR1 SGHTS and CDR2 YDEGEE. In DNA form, the CDR3 reads TGTGCCAGCAGATCGTCCGAGACTTCCCCGTCAGATACGCAGTATTTT. Its translation: CASRSSETSPSDTQYF.

This clonotype was recorded at least ten times. The J gene is TRBJ2-7, the V gene TRBV7-2, with 7 bases lining up with TRBD1. The CDR3 covers 13 residues. V lost 5 bases, J lost 6 bases, and 7 bases stayed unmatched. The germline CDR1 and CDR2 sequences are SGHTA and FQGNSA. CDR3 in amino acids: CASSPNRGSEQYF. The CDR3 bases are TGTGCCAGCAGCCCGAACAGGGGAAGCGAGCAGTACTTC. The variable domain in full, with the rest retrieved from reference TRBV7-2 and TRBJ2-7, is GAGVSQSPSNKVTEKGKDVELRCDPISGHTALYWYRQSLGQGLEFLIYFQGNSAPDKSGLPSDRFSAERTGGSVSTLTIQRTQQEDSAVYLCASSPNRGSEQYFGPGTRLTVT.

This clonotype has at least ten counts. The chain uses TRBV20-1 and TRBJ2-2; D may be TRBD2 (6 bases). Trimming stripped 1 base from V and 5 bases from J, with 8 bases between. Germline CDR1 reads DFQATT; CDR2 reads SNEGSKA (reference sequence). The CDR3 runs to 13 residues. CDR3 bases: TGCAGTGCTAGAGTGGGGGGAACCGGGGAGCTGTTTTTT. This translates into CSARVGGTGELFF.

The genes are TRBV11-2 and TRBJ2-3; possibly TRBD2 for D (5 bases). V lost 5 bases, J lost 1 base, and 13 bases lay in between. Germline values: CDR1 SGHAT, CDR2 FQNNGV. CDR3 length: 15 residues. DNA for the CDR3: TGTGCCAGCAGCCCTAGGAGGAGACGCACAGATACGCAGTATTTT. Translation gives CASSPRRRRTDTQYF. The variable domain in full, with the rest retrieved from reference TRBV11-2 and TRBJ2-3, is EAGVAQSPRYKIIEKRQSVAFWCNPISGHATLYWYQQILGQGPKLLIQFQNNGVVDDSQLPKDRFSAERLKGVDSTLKIQPAKLEDSAVYLCASSPRRRRTDTQYFGPGTRLTVL.

This clonotype has at least ten counts. V and J are TRBV12-3 or TRBV12-4 and TRBJ2-1, with unresolved D. This CDR3 has 11 amino acids. V dropped 7 bases and J dropped 10 bases, with 11 bases sitting between them. CDR3 sequence reads: CASTKDAEQFF. The DNA of the CDR3 is TGTGCCAGCACCAAGGATGCGGAGCAGTTCTTC.

The rearrangement links TRBV28 to TRBJ1-2; maybe TRBD1 (5 bases). The CDR3 spans 18 residues. Trimming removed 5 bases at V and 2 bases at J, with 24 bases between. Germline lookup yields CDR1 MDHEN and CDR2 SYDVKM. This chain's CDR3 is CASSKVGRDDRGNYGYTF. CDR3 bases: TGTGCCAGCAGTAAAGTGGGGCGGGACGACCGTGGAAACTATGGCTACACCTTC.

The chain is built from TRBV10-3 and TRBJ2-5, with 7 bases lining up with TRBD1. The V gene end was trimmed by 0 bases and the J gene end by 5 bases; junction bases not matched to a gene: 0. Germline assignment: CDR1 ENHRY and CDR2 SYGVKD. This CDR3 is 13 amino acids long. The DNA for the CDR3 is TGTGCCATCAGTGAGTCGACAGGGGAGACCCAGTACTTC. It is translated as CAISESTGETQYF.

This clonotype was recorded at least ten times. This chain uses TRBV20-1 with TRBJ1-5; TRBD1 matches 7 bases. Germline trimming cut 3 bases from V and 6 bases from J; bases unmatched to any gene: 5. The germline V gene has CDR1 DFQATT and CDR2 SNEGSKA (reference sequence). The CDR3 runs to 13 residues. The CDR3 reads CSARAGGGQPQHF. CDR3 nucleotides: TGCAGTGCTAGGGCAGGGGGTGGTCAGCCCCAGCATTTT.

This clonotype was found a few times. The V gene is TRBV7-2, the J gene TRBJ2-3; the match to TRBD1 covers 9 bases. This CDR3 has 15 residues. V was pared by 2 bases and J by 4 bases, with 4 bases of the junction left unmatched. Germline V gives CDR1 SGHTA, CDR2 FQGNSA. CDR3 in DNA: TGTGCCAGCAGCTTAAAGGGACAGGGTTCAGATACGCAGTATTTT. Translating it yields CASSLKGQGSDTQYF.

The chain links TRBV10-3 to TRBJ2-3, with a tentative D call TRBD2 (6 bases). The V gene's germline CDR1 is ENHRY and CDR2 SYGVKD. CDR3 length: 14 residues. V dropped 7 bases and J dropped 6 bases, with 17 bases sitting between them. CDR3 nucleotides: TGTGCCATCAACGCGGGGCTGTGGGAGGATACGCAGTATTTT. This codes for CAINAGLWEDTQYF.

This clonotype was detected only a few times. The CDR3 sequence: CASSYSWDGNTEAFF. CDR3 nucleotides: TGTGCCAGCAGTTACTCTTGGGACGGGAACACTGAAGCTTTCTTT. The chain couples TRBV6-5 to TRBJ1-1; TRBD1 is a possible D gene (5 bases). CDR1 is MNHEY and CDR2 is SVGAGI in the germline V gene. Between the trimmed V and J ends, which lost 0 bases and 1 base, there was a span of 9 bases. The CDR3 has 15 amino acids.

This clonotype has at least ten counts. The J gene is TRBJ1-5, the V gene TRBV7-2; TRBD1 might be the D (6 bases). V was cut by 4 bases and J by 5 bases, with 15 bases left in between. The CDR3 contains 15 residues. Germline CDR1 and CDR2: SGHTA and FQGNSA. The CDR3 DNA reads as TGTGCCAGCAGCTCATCTGGACAGCCCTATCAGCCCCAGCATTTT. This translates into CASSSSGQPYQPQHF. Full variable domain (missing parts from reference TRBV7-2 and TRBJ1-5): GAGVSQSPSNKVTEKGKDVELRCDPISGHTALYWYRQSLGQGLEFLIYFQGNSAPDKSGLPSDRFSAERTGGSVSTLTIQRTQQEDSAVYLCASSSSGQPYQPQHFGDGTRLSIL.

The chain employs TRBV20-1 and TRBJ1-6; D is possibly TRBD1 (6 bases). CDR1 and CDR2 from the germline V gene are DFQATT and SNEGSKA (reference sequence). V lost 6 bases to trimming and J lost 6 bases, with 12 bases between them. The CDR3 extends over 13 amino acids. Written as DNA, the CDR3 is TGCAGTGCCGCAGACAGGCGTAATTCACCCCTCCACTTT. Translation: CSAADRRNSPLHF.

In this sample, this clonotype turned up many times. The V and J genes are TRBV10-3 and TRBJ2-3; tentatively, D is TRBD1 (6 bases). The CDR3 covers 15 residues. CDR1 and CDR2 from the germline V gene are ENHRY and SYGVKD. V was cut by 3 bases and J by 4 bases, with 14 bases left in between. The DNA for the CDR3 is TGTGCCATCAGTGATGGAGCCTCAGGGGCAGATACGCAGTATTTT. Protein product: CAISDGASGADTQYF.

The rearrangement links TRBV6-5 to TRBJ1-1; D ambiguous. V lost 2 bases to trimming and J lost 7 bases, with 8 bases between them. This CDR3 contains 12 residues. Germline lookup yields CDR1 MNHEY and CDR2 SVGAGI. The CDR3 bases are TGTGCCAGCAGTTACAACTTAGGTGAAGCTTTCTTT. Protein: CASSYNLGEAFF.

This clonotype has only a few counts. CDR3: CSARDRARNTEAFF. The CDR3, as DNA: TGCAGTGCTAGAGATAGAGCCAGGAACACTGAAGCTTTCTTT. The V call is TRBV20-1, the J call TRBJ1-1; no reliable D call. The germline CDR1 and CDR2 sequences are DFQATT and SNEGSKA (reference sequence). The CDR3 consists of 14 residues. Trimming pared 0 bases from V and 1 base from J, leaving 9 bases between.